These T cell receptor beta chains were read from a single sample in a study of T cell repertoires in cytomegalovirus infection. TCRdb re-called the reads through MiXCR, storing one row per CDR3 protein. Seen here are approximately 280,000 distinct CDR3 sequences, less than 25% observed once, and the top ten hold approximately 19%. Their target antigens are unknown. The input for sequencing was cultured PBMCs, taken from culture after CMV antigen stimulation. The receptors stem from a human donor in good health (CMV status not recorded). Some clones in this sample may be carry-over from other donors' samples. The CDR3 runs from the conserved cysteine through the conserved F or W. A D gene is named only where the DNA matches it firmly. A clone size is listed for some rows: how often the clone was seen (once, few, many), or a class if it is expanded.

>TRBV4-1|NA|TRBJ1-4|few
CASSQDYQKLFF
TGCGCCAGCAGCCAAGATTACCAAAAACTGTTTTTT
>TRBV6-5|TRBD1|TRBJ2-7|many
CASSYLRQGAGEQYF
TGTGCCAGCAGTTACTTACGACAGGGGGCTGGCGAGCAGTACTTC
>TRBV7-8|TRBD1|TRBJ1-3|many
CASSFTRGTGNTIYF
TGTGCCAGCAGTTTTACCAGGGGGACGGGAAACACCATATATTTT
>TRBV4-3|NA|TRBJ2-1|NA
CASSQDQRPYNEQFF
TGCGCCAGCAGCCAAGATCAGAGGCCATACAATGAGCAGTTCTTC
>TRBV10-3|NA|TRBJ2-3|few
CAIRSRERSTDTQYF
TGTGCCATCAGGAGCAGGGAGAGAAGCACAGATACGCAGTATTTT
>TRBV20-1|NA|TRBJ2-7|NA
CSAPSVYPYEQYF
TGCAGTGCGCCTAGCGTCTACCCCTACGAGCAGTACTTC
>TRBV12-3/TRBV12-4|NA|TRBJ2-1|few
CASSFVSYNEQFF
TGTGCCAGCAGTTTTGTCTCCTACAATGAGCAGTTCTTC
>TRBV4-3|NA|TRBJ2-5|NA
CASSQYPTVKETLYF
TGCGCCAGCAGCCAATACCCCACGGTTAAAGAGACCCTGTACTTC
>TRBV7-3|NA|TRBJ2-3|few
CASSSTGVGADTQYF
TGTGCCAGCAGCTCGACTGGAGTAGGGGCAGATACGCAGTATTTT
>TRBV7-2|NA|TRBJ2-5|many
CASSRSAETQYF
TGTGCCAGCAGTCGTAGCGCGGAGACCCAGTACTTC
>TRBV18|NA|TRBJ2-5|many
CASSPGQETQYF
TGTGCCAGCTCACCGGGGCAAGAGACCCAGTACTTC
>TRBV7-2|NA|TRBJ1-2|NA
CASRGEAGTGYTF
TGTGCCAGCAGGGGCGAGGCAGGGACTGGCTACACCTTC
>TRBV4-1|TRBD1|TRBJ2-2|NA
CASSHPTGTGELFF
TGCGCCAGCAGCCACCCGACAGGGACCGGGGAGCTGTTTTTT
>TRBV6-8|TRBD1|TRBJ1-2|few
CASTYNTGGGYRYTF
TGTGCCAGCACCTACAATACAGGGGGCGGTTATCGCTACACCTTC
>TRBV7-9|NA|TRBJ1-4|many
CASISDYLQEKLFF
TGTGCCAGCATCTCGGACTACCTCCAGGAAAAACTGTTTTTT
>TRBV3-1|NA|TRBJ2-3|NA
CASSRRIGGGTDTQYF
TGTGCCAGCAGCCGGCGTATTGGGGGAGGAACAGATACGCAGTATTTT
>TRBV11-2|NA|TRBJ2-6|many
CASSLDGYGANVLTF
TGTGCCAGCAGCTTAGACGGTTATGGAGCCAACGTCCTGACTTTC
>TRBV27|NA|TRBJ2-7|many
CASSHRGFGYEQYF
TGTGCCAGCAGTCATAGGGGTTTCGGCTACGAGCAGTACTTC
>TRBV5-6|NA|TRBJ2-1|few
CASSFESTAYNEQFF
TGTGCCAGCAGCTTTGAGTCGACAGCTTACAATGAGCAGTTCTTC
>TRBV20-1|NA|TRBJ2-2|NA
CSALDQNTGELFF
TGCAGTGCTCTCGACCAGAACACCGGGGAGCTGTTTTTT